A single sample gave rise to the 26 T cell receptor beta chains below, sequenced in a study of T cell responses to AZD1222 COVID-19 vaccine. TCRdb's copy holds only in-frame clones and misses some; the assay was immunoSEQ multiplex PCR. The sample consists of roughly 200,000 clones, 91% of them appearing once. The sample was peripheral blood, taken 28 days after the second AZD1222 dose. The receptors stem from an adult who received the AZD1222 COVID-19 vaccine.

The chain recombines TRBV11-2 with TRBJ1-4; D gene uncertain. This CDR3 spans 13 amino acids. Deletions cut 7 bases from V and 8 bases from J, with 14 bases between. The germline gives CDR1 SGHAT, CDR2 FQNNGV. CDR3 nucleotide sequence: TGTGCCAGCATCCGGCTCAGCGGAGAAAAACTGTTTTTT. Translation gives CASIRLSGEKLFF.

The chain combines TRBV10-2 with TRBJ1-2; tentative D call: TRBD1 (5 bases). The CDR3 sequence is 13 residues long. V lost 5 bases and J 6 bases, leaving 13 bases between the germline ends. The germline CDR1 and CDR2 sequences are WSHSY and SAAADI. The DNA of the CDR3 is TGCGCCAGCAGTTCCAGGGAACGGGATGGCTACACCTTC. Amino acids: CASSSRERDGYTF.

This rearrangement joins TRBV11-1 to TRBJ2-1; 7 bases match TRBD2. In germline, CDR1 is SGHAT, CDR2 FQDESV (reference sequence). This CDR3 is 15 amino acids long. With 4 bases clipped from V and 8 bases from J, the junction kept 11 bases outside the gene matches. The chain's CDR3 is CASSSSGAQGDEQFF. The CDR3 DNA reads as TGTGCCAGCAGCTCGAGCGGGGCCCAGGGTGATGAGCAGTTCTTC.

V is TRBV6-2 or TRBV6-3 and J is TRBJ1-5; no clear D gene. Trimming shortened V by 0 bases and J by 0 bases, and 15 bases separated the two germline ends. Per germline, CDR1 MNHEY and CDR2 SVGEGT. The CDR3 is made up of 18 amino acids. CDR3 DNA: TGTGCCAGCAGTTACTCGATCAGGCGGGAATATAGCAATCAGCCCCAGCATTTT. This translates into CASSYSIRREYSNQPQHF.

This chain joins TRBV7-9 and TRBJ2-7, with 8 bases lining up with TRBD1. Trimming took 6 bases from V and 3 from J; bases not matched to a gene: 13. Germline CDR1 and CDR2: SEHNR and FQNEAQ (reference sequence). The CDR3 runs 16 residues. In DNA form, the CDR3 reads TGTGCCAGCAGTCCTCAGGGGGCGGGAAAGATCTACGAGCAGTACTTC. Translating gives CASSPQGAGKIYEQYF.

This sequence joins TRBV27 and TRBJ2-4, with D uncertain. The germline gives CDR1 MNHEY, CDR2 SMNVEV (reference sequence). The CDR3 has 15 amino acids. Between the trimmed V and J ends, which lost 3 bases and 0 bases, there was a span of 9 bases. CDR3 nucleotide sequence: TGTGCCAGCAGTTTTTCGGGCCTAGCCAAAAACATTCAGTACTTC. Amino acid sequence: CASSFSGLAKNIQYF.

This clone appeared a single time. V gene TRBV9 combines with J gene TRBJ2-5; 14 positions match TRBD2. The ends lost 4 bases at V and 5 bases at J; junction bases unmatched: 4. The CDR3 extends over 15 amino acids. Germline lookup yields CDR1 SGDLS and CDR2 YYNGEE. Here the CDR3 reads CASSMTSGRAETQYF. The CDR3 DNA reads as TGTGCCAGCAGCATGACTAGCGGGAGGGCGGAGACCCAGTACTTC.

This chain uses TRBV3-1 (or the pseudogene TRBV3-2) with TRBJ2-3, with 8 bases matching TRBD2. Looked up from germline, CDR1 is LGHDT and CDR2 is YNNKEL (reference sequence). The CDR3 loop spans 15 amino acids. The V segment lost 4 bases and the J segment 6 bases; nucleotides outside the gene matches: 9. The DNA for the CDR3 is TGTGCCAGCAGCCCCCCCGGGACTAGAGCGGATACGCAGTATTTT. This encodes CASSPPGTRADTQYF.

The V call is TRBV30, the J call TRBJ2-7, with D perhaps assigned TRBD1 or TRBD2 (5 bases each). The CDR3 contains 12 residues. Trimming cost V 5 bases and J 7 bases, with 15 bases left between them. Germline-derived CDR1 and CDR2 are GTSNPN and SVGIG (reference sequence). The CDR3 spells CAWALGGTEQYF. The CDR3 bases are TGTGCCTGGGCCCTTGGGGGTACGGAGCAGTACTTC.

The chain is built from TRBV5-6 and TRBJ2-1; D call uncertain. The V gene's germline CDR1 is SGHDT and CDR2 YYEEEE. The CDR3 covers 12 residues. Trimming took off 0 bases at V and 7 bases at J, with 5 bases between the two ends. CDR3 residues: CASSLGGNEQFF. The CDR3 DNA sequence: TGTGCCAGCAGCTTGGGGGGAAATGAGCAGTTCTTC.

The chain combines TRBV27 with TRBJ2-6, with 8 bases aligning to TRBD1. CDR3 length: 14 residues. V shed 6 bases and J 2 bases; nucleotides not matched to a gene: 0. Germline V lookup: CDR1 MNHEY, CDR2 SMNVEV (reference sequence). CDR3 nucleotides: TGTGCCAGCAGGACAGGGGCTGGGGCCAACGTCCTGACTTTC. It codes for CASRTGAGANVLTF.

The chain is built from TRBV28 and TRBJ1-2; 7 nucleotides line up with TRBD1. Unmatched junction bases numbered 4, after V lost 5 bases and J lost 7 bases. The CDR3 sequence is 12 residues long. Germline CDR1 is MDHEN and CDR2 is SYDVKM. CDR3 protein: CASSPTGFGYTF. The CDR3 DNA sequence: TGTGCCAGCAGTCCGACAGGGTTTGGCTACACCTTC.

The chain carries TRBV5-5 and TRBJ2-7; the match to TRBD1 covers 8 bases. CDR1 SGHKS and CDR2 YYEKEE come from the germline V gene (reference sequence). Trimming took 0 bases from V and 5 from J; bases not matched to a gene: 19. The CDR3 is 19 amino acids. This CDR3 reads CASSLELSTGTGLWDEQYF. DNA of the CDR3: TGTGCCAGCAGCTTGGAGCTCAGTACCGGGACAGGATTATGGGACGAGCAGTACTTC.

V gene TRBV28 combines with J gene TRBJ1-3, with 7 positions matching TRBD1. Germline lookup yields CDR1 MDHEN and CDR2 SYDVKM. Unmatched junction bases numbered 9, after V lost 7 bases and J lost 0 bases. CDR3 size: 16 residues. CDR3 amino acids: CASNQGGGSSGNTIYF. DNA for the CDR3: TGTGCCAGCAACCAGGGGGGGGGTTCCTCTGGAAACACCATATATTTT.

The CDR3 DNA reads as TGTGCCAGCAGTTACGCGGGGCGCTCTGGGGCCAACGTCCTGACTTTC. Encoded protein: CASSYAGRSGANVLTF. This chain uses TRBV6-5 with TRBJ2-6, with a tentative D call TRBD2 (6 bases). V was clipped by 2 bases and J by 0 bases, with 8 bases between them. CDR1 and CDR2 from the germline V gene are MNHEY and SVGAGI. CDR3 size: 16 residues.

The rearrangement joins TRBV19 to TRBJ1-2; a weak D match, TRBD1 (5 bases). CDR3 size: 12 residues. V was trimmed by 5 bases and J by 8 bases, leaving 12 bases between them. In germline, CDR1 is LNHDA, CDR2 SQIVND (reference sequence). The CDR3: CASSDQGFGYTF. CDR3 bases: TGTGCCAGTAGTGACCAGGGATTCGGCTACACCTTC. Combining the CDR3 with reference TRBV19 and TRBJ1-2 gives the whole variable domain DGGITQSPKYLFRKEGQNVTLSCEQNLNHDAMYWYRQDPGQGLRLIYYSQIVNDFQKGDIAEGYSVSREKKESFPLTVTSAQKNPTAFYLCASSDQGFGYTFGSGTRLTVV.

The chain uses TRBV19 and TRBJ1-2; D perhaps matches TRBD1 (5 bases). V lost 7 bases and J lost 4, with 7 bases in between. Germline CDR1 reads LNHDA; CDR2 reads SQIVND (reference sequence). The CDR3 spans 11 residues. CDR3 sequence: CASKDSYGYTF. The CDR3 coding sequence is TGTGCCAGTAAAGACAGCTATGGCTACACCTTC.

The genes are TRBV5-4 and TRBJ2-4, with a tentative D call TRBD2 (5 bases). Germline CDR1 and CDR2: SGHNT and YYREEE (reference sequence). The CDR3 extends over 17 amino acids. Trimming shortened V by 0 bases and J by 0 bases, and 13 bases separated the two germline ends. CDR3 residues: CASSLAGRTLAKNIQYF. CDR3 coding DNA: TGTGCCAGCAGCTTGGCCGGGCGGACTCTAGCCAAAAACATTCAGTACTTC.

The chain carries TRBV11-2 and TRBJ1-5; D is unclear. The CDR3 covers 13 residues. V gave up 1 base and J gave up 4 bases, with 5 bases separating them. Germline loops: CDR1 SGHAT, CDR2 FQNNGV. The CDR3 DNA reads TGTGCCAGCAGCTTAGCCATTAATCAGCCCCAGCATTTT. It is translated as CASSLAINQPQHF.

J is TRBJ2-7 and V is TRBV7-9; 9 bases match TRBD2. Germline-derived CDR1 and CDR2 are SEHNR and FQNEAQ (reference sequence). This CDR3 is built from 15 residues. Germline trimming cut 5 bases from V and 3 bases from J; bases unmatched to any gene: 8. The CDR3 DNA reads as TGTGCCAGCAGCCGGCTGGCTAGCGGGAACTACGAGCAGTACTTC. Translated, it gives CASSRLASGNYEQYF. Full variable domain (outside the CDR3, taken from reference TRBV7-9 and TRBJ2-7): DTGVSQNPRHKITKRGQNVTFRCDPISEHNRLYWYRQTLGQGPEFLTYFQNEAQLEKSRLLSDRFSAERPKGSFSTLEIQRTEQGDSAMYLCASSRLASGNYEQYFGPGTRLTVT.

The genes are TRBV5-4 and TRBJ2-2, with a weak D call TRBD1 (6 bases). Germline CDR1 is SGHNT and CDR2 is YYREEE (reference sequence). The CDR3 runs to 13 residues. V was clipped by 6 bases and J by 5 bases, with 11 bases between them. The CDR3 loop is CASTLTGTGELFF. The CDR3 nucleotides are TGTGCCAGCACCCTGACAGGTACCGGGGAGCTGTTTTTT.

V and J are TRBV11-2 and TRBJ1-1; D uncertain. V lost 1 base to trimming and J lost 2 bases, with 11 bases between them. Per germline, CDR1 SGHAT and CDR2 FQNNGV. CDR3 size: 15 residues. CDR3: CASSLGSGLNTEAFF. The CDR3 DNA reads TGTGCCAGCAGCTTAGGGTCAGGCTTAAACACTGAAGCTTTCTTT.

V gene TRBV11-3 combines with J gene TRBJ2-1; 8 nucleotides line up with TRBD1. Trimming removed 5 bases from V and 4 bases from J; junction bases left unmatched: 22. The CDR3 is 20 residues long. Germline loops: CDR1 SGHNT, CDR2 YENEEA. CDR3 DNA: TGTGCCAGCAGCCCTATCGGACAGGGCCTACTGGGGGATTGGTACAATGAGCAGTTCTTC. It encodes CASSPIGQGLLGDWYNEQFF. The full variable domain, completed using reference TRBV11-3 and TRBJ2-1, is EAGVVQSPRYKIIEKKQPVAFWCNPISGHNTLYWYLQNLGQGPELLIRYENEEAVDDSQLPKDRFSAERLKGVDSTLKIQPAELGDSAVYLCASSPIGQGLLGDWYNEQFFGPGTRLTVL.

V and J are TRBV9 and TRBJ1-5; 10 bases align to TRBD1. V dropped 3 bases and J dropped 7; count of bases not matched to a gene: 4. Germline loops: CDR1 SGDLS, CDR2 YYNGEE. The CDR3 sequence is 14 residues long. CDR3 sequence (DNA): TGTGCCAGCAGCGGAGGGACAGGGGAACAGCCCCAGCATTTT. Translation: CASSGGTGEQPQHF.

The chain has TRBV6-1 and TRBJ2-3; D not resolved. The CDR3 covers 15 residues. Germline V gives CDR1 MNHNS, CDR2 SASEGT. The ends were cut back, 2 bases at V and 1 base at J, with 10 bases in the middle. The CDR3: CASSEPAHRTDTQYF. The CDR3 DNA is TGTGCCAGCAGTGAACCGGCCCATCGCACAGATACGCAGTATTTT.

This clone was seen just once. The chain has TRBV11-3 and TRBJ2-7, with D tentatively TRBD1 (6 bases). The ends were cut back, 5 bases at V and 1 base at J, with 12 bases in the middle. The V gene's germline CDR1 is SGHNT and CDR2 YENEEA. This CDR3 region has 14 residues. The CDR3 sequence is CASSQTGMSYEQYF. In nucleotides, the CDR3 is TGTGCCAGCAGCCAAACAGGGATGTCCTACGAGCAGTACTTC.